This T cell receptor beta chain was obtained from a study of T cells in Graves' hyperthyroidism and ophthalmopathy (dated by TCRdb to between 2018 and 2020). About the study as a whole: To identify TCR V-J signatures that set the groups apart, the researchers used a discovery cohort of about a hundred patients, made up of 43 with Graves' ophthalmopathy and about 60 with stable Graves' hyperthyroidism. The paper describes TCR Vbeta CDR3 sequencing of 120 to 150 peripheral blood samples, made up of 43 ophthalmopathy patients, roughly 80 hyperthyroidism patients and roughly 17 progressor patients. The approximately 100 discovery patients were divided at random into training and test sets in a 7:3 ratio. Prospective prediction of ophthalmopathy was tested in an independent validation cohort consisting of 18 hyperthyroidism patients and some 17 patients who later progressed to ophthalmopathy. The study also compared thyroid tissue and blood T-cell repertoires from a handful of Graves' hyperthyroidism patients. After blood sampling, hyperthyroidism patients were treated with methimazole at a starting dose of 30 mg daily, and ophthalmopathy patients were treated with high-dose intravenous methylprednisolone. Overall study outcomes, separate from this receptor: In validation, the model predicted progression to ophthalmopathy with approximately 70% sensitivity and approximately 72% specificity, a median of 6.5 months before onset. In cross-validation, a model built on a 13 V-J signature told ophthalmopathy apart from stable hyperthyroidism with 87.88% sensitivity and about 81% specificity, and in testing the same model reached 80%/75%. Sample size was not statistically predetermined, and investigators were not blinded to group allocation. Most expanded thyroid clonotypes (frequency above 0.001) were also found in blood, which suggests that blood repertoires may mirror thyroid immune responses.

Patients with uncontrolled infections, other autoimmune diseases, pregnancy or lactation were excluded. Diagnoses relied on clinical symptoms, serum thyroxine and TRAb, thyroid ultrasound and orbital computed tomography. Trizol reagent was used to extract total RNA, and RNA quality was then checked on an Agilent 2100 Bioanalyzer. Trimming takes 1 base from V and 7 bases from J, and the germline ends sit 9 bases apart. The CDR3 spans 13 residues, from the cysteine through the phenylalanine. Solely the CDR3 DNA is kept, with 39 bases framed from the first base. Per the germline V gene, SGHRS is the CDR1 and YFSETQ is the CDR2. Amplification of TCR beta CDR3 regions was carried out from RNA transcripts. A first-round RT-PCR of the TCR CDR3 used the HTBI primer set with the Qiagen OneStep RT-PCR kit. The libraries were constructed in a second round of multiplex PCR and then size-selected and purified. Paired-end sequencing of the libraries was performed with 100 bp reads on an Illumina HiSeq2000. Under the source paper's analysis protocol: SOAPnuke was used to process the raw data, with reads discarded if the reads contained adapters or uncalled bases, had a mean Phred below 15, or lacked an exact constant-primer or identifier match. COPE v1.2.5 was used to merge the high-quality paired reads, and each unique nucleotide sequence was defined as a clonotype. Clonotypes were aligned to IMGT TRBV, TRBD and TRBJ reference segments using MiTCR v1.1. The analysis included only V-J combinations with a frequency above 0.0001, which together covered roughly 99% of the repertoires. A TCS score was defined as the ratio of F50 (clonal expansion) to E x V (chaos), with BLOSUM62-based TCRdist applied between CDR3 peptides within each V-J. Welch's t-statistics and random forest reduced just over 500 V-J features to 13, which were used in a naive Bayes classifier (R e1071). The Morisita-Horn index was used to measure how similar the thyroid and blood repertoires were. TCRdb cleaned the public reads at Q25 with fastp, built clones with MiXCR and kept in-frame beta chains. Here each entry gathers all rows of one CDR3 protein and keeps the most common genes and DNA. TCRdb, not the original authors, processed these V and J calls. Here the sample has 450,000 to 700,000 distinct CDR3 sequences; about 45% occur a single time. The ten largest clonotypes hold around 20% of the sample.

Notes on this clonotype: The target of this receptor is not known. Within one base of it there is no much larger clone, and no base qualities were kept.

Sequenced input: peripheral blood or thyroid tissue (not recorded which). Here the chain combines TRBV5-1 and TRBJ1-5; no D gene is confidently identified. This clonotype was sampled from an adult woman with Graves' disease, either hyperthyroidism or ophthalmopathy (not recorded which). The CDR3 region reads CASSLSMGQPQHF. Here is the DNA: TGCGCCAGCAGCTTGTCTATGGGACAGCCCCAGCATTTT.